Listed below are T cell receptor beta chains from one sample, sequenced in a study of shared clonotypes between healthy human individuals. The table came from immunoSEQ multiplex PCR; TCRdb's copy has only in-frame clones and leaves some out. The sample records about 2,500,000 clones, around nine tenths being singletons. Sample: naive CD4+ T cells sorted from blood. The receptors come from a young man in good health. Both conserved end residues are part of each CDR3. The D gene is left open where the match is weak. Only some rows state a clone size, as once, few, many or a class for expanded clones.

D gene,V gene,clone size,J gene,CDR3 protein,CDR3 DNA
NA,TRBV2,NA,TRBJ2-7,CASSEGMVYEQYF,TGTGCCAGCAGTGAGGGAATGGTGTACGAGCAGTACTTC
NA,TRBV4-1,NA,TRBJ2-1,CASSQDHEGHEQFF,TGCGCCAGCAGCCAAGATCACGAGGGACATGAGCAGTTCTTC
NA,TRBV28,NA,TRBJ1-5,CASSAGPGVIANQPQHF,TGTGCCAGCAGTGCGGGCCCCGGGGTTATAGCAAATCAGCCCCAGCATTTT
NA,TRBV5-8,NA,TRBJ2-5,CASTGGRPQETQYF,TGTGCCAGCACCGGGGGGCGGCCTCAAGAGACCCAGTACTTC
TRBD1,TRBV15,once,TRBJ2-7,CATRGAGQGSYEQYF,TGTGCCACCAGAGGGGCGGGACAGGGATCCTACGAGCAGTACTTC
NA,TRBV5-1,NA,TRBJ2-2,CASSSTSPNTGELFF,TGCGCCAGCAGCTCGACATCCCCGAACACCGGGGAGCTGTTTTTT
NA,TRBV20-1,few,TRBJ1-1,CSAPRLTEAFF,TGCAGTGCTCCAAGGTTGACTGAAGCTTTCTTT
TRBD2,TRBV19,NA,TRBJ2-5,CASSMASGSGETQYF,TGTGCCAGTAGTATGGCTAGCGGGAGTGGCGAGACCCAGTACTTC
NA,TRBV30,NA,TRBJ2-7,CAWSPSSYEQYF,TGTGCCTGGAGTCCGTCCTCCTACGAGCAGTACTTC
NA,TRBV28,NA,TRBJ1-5,CASKKQGLGGNQPQHF,TGTGCCAGCAAAAAGCAGGGCCTGGGAGGCAATCAGCCCCAGCATTTT
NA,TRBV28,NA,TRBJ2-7,CASGWAGAAGEQYF,TGTGCCAGCGGGTGGGCAGGGGCCGCAGGCGAGCAGTACTTC
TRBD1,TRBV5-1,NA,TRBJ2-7,CATSPTGDYEQYF,TGCGCCACCTCGCCGACAGGGGACTACGAGCAGTACTTC
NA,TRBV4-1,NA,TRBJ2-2,CASSISGELRTGELFF,TGCGCCAGTTCTATTTCAGGAGAATTGAGAACCGGGGAGCTGTTTTTT
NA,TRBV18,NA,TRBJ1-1,CASSPPSQGDLEAFF,TGTGCCAGCTCACCACCGTCTCAGGGCGACCTTGAAGCTTTCTTT
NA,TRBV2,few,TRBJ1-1,CASRPEGAEAFF,TGTGCCAGCAGACCAGAAGGAGCTGAAGCTTTCTTT
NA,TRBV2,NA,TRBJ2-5,CASSENRVQTQYF,TGTGCCAGCAGTGAAAACAGGGTACAGACCCAGTACTTC
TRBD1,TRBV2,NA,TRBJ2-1,CASSVPRTGQGANEQFF,TGTGCCAGCAGTGTCCCGCGGACAGGACAGGGGGCTAATGAGCAGTTCTTC
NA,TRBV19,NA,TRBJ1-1,CASSRFRDTEAFF,TGTGCCAGTAGTCGATTCAGAGACACTGAAGCTTTCTTT
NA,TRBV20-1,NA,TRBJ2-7,CSAKDREQYF,TGCAGTGCTAAAGACAGAGAGCAGTACTTC
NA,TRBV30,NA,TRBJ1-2,CAWSNSVGYTF,TGTGCCTGGAGTAATTCAGTGGGCTACACCTTC
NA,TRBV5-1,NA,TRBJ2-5,CASSRIADQETQYF,TGCGCCAGCAGCCGTATAGCCGACCAAGAGACCCAGTACTTC
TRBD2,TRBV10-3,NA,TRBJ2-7,CAISDQTSGSSYEQYF,TGTGCCATCAGTGATCAGACTAGCGGGAGTTCCTACGAGCAGTACTTC
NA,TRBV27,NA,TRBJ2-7,CASGVDEQYF,TGTGCCAGTGGCGTGGACGAGCAGTACTTC
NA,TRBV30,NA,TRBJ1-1,CAWSVPRGLMNTEAFF,TGTGCCTGGAGTGTACCTCGGGGACTCATGAACACTGAAGCTTTCTTT
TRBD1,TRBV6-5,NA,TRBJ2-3,CASSYSDRAFADTQYF,TGTGCCAGCAGTTACTCAGACAGGGCGTTCGCAGATACGCAGTATTTT
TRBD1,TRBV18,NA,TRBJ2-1,CASSPSTGGLNLFEQFF,TGTGCCAGCTCACCATCGACAGGGGGTCTGAACCTCTTTGAGCAGTTCTTC
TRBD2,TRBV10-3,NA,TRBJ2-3,CAIKSAGGDTQYF,TGTGCCATCAAGTCGGCGGGAGGCGATACGCAGTATTTT
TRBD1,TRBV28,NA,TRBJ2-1,CASSYNRGSYNEQFF,TGTGCCAGCAGTTACAACAGGGGCTCCTACAATGAGCAGTTCTTC
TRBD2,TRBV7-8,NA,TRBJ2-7,CASSLAGGGGVYEQYF,TGTGCCAGCAGCTTAGCGGGCGGGGGAGGGGTCTACGAGCAGTACTTC
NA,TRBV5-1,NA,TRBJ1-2,CASSLGEGAHGYTF,TGCGCCAGCAGCTTGGGGGAAGGGGCACATGGCTACACCTTC
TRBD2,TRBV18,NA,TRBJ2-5,CASSPPAGARETQYF,TGTGCCAGCTCACCACCGGCGGGAGCGAGGGAGACCCAGTACTTC